Below are 10 T cell receptor beta chains sequenced from a single sample in a study of kidney transplant recipient with SARS-CoV-2 infection. TCRdb reprocessed the reads with MiXCR, giving one entry per CDR3 protein. The profile shows approximately 240,000 distinct CDR3 sequences, more than 25% of them singletons. Sample: a blood sample, taken at baseline and around day 120 from a kidney transplant recipient. These receptors all come from a male patient aged 25 to 39 who had COVID-19 and was a kidney transplant recipient. These T cells may partly come from the graft donor.

This clonotype was detected ten times or more. V usage is TRBV3-1 and J usage is TRBJ2-2, with unresolved D. Looked up from germline, CDR1 is LGHDT and CDR2 is YNNKEL (reference sequence). CDR3 length equals 18 residues. V lost 5 bases to trimming and J lost 5 bases, with 24 bases between them. CDR3 DNA: TGTGCCAGCAGCGACAACCATCCCATTTCAGGCTTGACCGGGGAGCTGTTTTTT. This translates into CASSDNHPISGLTGELFF.

A remark on this clonotype: This may come from a read error, since a much larger clone is one base off. The CDR3: CASSLISELGKAYGYTF. Here the CDR3 DNA reads TGTGCCAGCAGTTTGATCTCAGAACTGGGAAAGGCCTATGGCTACACCTTC. The V call is TRBV25-1, the J call TRBJ1-2; the D is unclear. The CDR3 consists of 17 residues. Per the germline V gene, CDR1 is MGHDK and CDR2 is SYGVNS. Trimming shortened V by 5 bases and J by 4 bases, and 23 bases separated the two germline ends.

Details on this clonotype: A much larger clone sits a single nucleotide away, making a read error possible. The chain recombines TRBV11-3 with TRBJ1-2, with no clear D. CDR1 SGHNT and CDR2 YENEEA come from the germline V gene. V dropped 5 bases and J dropped 4 bases, with 23 bases sitting between them. The CDR3 is made up of 17 amino acids. The CDR3 DNA follows: TGTGCCAGCAGCAGCGTAGTCGATCTCGGAAGGACCTATGGCTACACCTTC. Encoded protein: CASSSVVDLGRTYGYTF. The whole variable domain, filled in from reference TRBV11-3 and TRBJ1-2, reads EAGVVQSPRYKIIEKKQPVAFWCNPISGHNTLYWYLQNLGQGPELLIRYENEEAVDDSQLPKDRFSAERLKGVDSTLKIQPAELGDSAVYLCASSSVVDLGRTYGYTFGSGTRLTVV.

This clonotype was picked up one time. A much larger clone differs from this one at a single base, so this may be a read error. V gene TRBV20-1 combines with J gene TRBJ2-7; no firm D call. V was shortened by 4 bases and J by 7 bases, with 14 bases between the two germline ends. CDR3 length equals 12 residues. In germline, CDR1 is DFQATT, CDR2 SNEGSKA (reference sequence). The chain's CDR3 is CSANGSRWEQYF. In DNA form, the CDR3 reads TGCAGTGCTAACGGATCGCGTTGGGAGCAGTACTTC.

Concerning this clonotype: Relative to the germline gene, one junction end is altered; a read error may explain this. The chain carries TRBV5-3 and TRBJ1-2; D ambiguous. TRBV5-3 is placed among ORFs of uncertain function. This CDR3 is built from 16 residues. The CDR3: CARCLQVVRKTYGFTF. In DNA form, the CDR3 reads TGTGCCAGATGCCTCCAAGTGGTGAGAAAGACCTATGGCTTCACCTTC.

This clonotype was counted many times. V usage is TRBV27 and J usage is TRBJ2-7; 8 bases match TRBD2. The CDR3 runs 13 residues. V dropped 5 bases and J dropped 6; count of bases not matched to a gene: 6. Germline CDR1 is MNHEY and CDR2 is SMNVEV (reference sequence). The CDR3 DNA reads TGTGCCAGCAGTGGGACTAGTCGGGGCGAGCAGTACTTC. Translating gives CASSGTSRGEQYF.

At least ten counts were recorded for this clonotype. This chain uses TRBV21-1 with TRBJ1-3; TRBD1, the table's D call, lacks a check against the DNA. TRBV21-1 is tagged as a pseudogene. CDR3 length: 16 residues. The CDR3 loop is CASSKVEGPSGNTIYF. DNA for the CDR3: TGTGCCAGCAGCAAAGTCGAGGGACCCTCTGGAAACACCATATATTTT.

Details on this clonotype: A read error is possible here, since a much larger clone lies one base away. The rearrangement joins TRBV11-2 to TRBJ2-1; D tentatively fits TRBD1 or TRBD2 (6 bases each). The CDR3 extends over 16 amino acids. Germline V lookup: CDR1 SGHAT, CDR2 FQNNGV. The V end was cut by 2 bases, the J end by 12 bases, with 23 bases between. The CDR3 coding sequence is TGTGCCAGCAGCTTAATGGGGAGATTGGGGGGCGGGTGGCAGTTCTTC. Its translation: CASSLMGRLGGGWQFF.

This clonotype was counted ten times or more. V gene TRBV20-1 combines with J gene TRBJ1-2; no definite D call. V gave up 2 bases and J gave up 4 bases, with 20 bases separating them. CDR3 length: 16 amino acids. Germline CDR1 DFQATT, CDR2 SNEGSKA (reference sequence). CDR3 DNA: TGCAGTGCTAGATCATCGCTGTTTCGAAAGACCTATGGCTACACCTTC. Amino acids: CSARSSLFRKTYGYTF.

This clonotype has at least ten counts. The J gene is TRBJ1-6, the V gene TRBV7-3; D call uncertain. The CDR3 covers 14 residues. V dropped 2 bases and J dropped 7 bases, with 9 bases sitting between them. Germline CDR1 reads SGHTA; CDR2 reads FQGTGA. CDR3 loop: CASSLGLVNSPLHF. The CDR3 DNA reads as TGTGCCAGCAGCTTAGGTTTAGTCAATTCACCCCTCCACTTT.